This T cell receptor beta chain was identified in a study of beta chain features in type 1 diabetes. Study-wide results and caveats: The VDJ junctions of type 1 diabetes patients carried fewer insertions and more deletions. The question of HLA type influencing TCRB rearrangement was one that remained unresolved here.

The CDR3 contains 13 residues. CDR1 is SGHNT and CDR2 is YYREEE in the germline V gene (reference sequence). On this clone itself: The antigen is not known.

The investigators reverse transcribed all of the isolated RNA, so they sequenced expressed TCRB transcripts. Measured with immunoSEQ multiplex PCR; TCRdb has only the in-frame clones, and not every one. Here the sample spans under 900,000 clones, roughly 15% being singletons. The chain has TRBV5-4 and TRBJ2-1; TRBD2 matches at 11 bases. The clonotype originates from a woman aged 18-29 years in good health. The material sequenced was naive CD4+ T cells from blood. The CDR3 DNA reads TGTGCGTCGGCTGGGCTAGCGGGAGGTGAGCAGTTCTTC. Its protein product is CASAGLAGGEQFF.